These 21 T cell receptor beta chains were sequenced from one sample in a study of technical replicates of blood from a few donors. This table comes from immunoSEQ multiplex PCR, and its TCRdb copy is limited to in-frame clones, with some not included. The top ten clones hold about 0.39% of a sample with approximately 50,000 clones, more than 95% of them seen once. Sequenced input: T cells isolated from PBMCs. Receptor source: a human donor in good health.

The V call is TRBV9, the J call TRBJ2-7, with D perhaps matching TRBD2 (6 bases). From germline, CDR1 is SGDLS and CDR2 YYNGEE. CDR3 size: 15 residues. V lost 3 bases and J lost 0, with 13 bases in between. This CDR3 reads CASSARDSHSYEQYF. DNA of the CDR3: TGTGCCAGCAGCGCAAGGGACTCGCACTCCTACGAGCAGTACTTC.

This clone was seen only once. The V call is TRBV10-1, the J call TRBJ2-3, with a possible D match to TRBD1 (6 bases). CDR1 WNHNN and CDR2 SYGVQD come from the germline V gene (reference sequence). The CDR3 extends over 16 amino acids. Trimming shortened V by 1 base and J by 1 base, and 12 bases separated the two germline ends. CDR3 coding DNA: TGCGCCAGCAGTGAGTTACAGGGCCGAGGCACAGATACGCAGTATTTT. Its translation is CASSELQGRGTDTQYF.

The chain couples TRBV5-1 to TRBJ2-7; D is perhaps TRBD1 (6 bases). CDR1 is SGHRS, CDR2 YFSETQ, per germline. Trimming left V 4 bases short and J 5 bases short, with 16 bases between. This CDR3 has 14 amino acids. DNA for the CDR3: TGCGCCAGCAGCCCCCGACAGGTGGGGGACGAGCAGTACTTC. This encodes CASSPRQVGDEQYF.

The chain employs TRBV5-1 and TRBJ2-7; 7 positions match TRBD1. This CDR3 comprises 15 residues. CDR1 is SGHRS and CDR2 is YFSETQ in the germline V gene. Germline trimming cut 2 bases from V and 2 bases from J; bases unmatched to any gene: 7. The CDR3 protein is CASSFRTGLAYEQYF. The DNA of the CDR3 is TGCGCCAGCAGCTTCCGGACAGGTCTCGCCTACGAGCAGTACTTC.

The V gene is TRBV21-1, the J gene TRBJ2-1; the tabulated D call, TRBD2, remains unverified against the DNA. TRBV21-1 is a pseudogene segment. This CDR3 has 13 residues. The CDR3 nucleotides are TGTGCCAGCAGCAATACTAAACCCGATGAGCAGTTCTTC. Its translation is CASSNTKPDEQFF.

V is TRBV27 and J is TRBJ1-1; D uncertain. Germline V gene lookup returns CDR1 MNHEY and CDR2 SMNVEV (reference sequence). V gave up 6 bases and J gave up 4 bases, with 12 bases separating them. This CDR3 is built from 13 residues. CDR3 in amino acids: CASSPSRSTEAFF. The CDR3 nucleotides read TGTGCCAGCAGCCCCAGTAGGAGCACTGAAGCTTTCTTT.

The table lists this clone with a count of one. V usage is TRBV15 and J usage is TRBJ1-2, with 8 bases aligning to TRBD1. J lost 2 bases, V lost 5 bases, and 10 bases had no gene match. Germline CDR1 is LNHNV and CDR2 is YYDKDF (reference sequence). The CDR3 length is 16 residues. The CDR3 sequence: CATSGKDRAGNYGYTF. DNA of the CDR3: TGTGCCACCAGCGGAAAGGACAGGGCCGGGAACTATGGCTACACCTTC.

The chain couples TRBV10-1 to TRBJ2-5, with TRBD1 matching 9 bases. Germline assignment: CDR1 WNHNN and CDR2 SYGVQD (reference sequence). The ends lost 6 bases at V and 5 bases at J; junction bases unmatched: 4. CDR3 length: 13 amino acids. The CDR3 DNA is TGCGCCAGCAGAGGGACAGGGAGCGAGACCCAGTACTTC. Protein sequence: CASRGTGSETQYF.

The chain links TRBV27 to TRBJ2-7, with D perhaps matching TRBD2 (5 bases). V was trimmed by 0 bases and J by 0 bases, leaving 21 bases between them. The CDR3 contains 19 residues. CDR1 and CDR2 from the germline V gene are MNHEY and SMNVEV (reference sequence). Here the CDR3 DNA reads TGTGCCAGCAGTTTATCTACACCAGTGCTCAGCGGAAGCTCCTACGAGCAGTACTTC. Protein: CASSLSTPVLSGSSYEQYF.

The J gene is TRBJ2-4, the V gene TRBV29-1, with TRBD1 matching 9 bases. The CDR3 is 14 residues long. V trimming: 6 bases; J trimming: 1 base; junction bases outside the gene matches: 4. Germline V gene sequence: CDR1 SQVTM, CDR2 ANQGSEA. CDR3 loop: CSVGTGSAKNIQYF. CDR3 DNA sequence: TGCAGCGTCGGGACAGGGAGTGCCAAAAACATTCAGTACTTC.

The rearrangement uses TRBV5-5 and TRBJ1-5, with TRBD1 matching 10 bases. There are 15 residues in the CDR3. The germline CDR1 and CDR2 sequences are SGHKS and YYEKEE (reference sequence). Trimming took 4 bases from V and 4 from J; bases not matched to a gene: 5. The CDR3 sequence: CASSTGQGGNQPQHF. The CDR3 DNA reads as TGTGCCAGCAGCACCGGACAGGGGGGGAATCAGCCCCAGCATTTT.

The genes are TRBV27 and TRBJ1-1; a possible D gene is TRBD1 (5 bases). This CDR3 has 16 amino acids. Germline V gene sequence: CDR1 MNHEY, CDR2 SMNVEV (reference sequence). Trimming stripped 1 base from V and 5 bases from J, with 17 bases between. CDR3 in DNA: TGTGCCAGCAGTTTATTCAGGGAGGGAGGTCGGACTGAAGCTTTCTTT. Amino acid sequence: CASSLFREGGRTEAFF.

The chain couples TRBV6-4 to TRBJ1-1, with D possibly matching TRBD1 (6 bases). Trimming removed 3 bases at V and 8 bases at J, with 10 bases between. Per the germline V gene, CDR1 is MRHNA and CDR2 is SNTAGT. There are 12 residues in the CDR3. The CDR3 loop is CASSETGKEAFF. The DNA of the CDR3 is TGTGCCAGCAGTGAGACAGGAAAAGAAGCTTTCTTT.

The CDR3 bases are TGCAGCGTTGAAGGAGAAGGAAACACCATATATTTT. It translates to CSVEGEGNTIYF. The chain employs TRBV29-1 and TRBJ1-3; D unresolved. CDR3 length: 12 residues. With 1 base removed from V and 4 bases from J, the gap between germline ends came to 5 bases. CDR1 SQVTM and CDR2 ANQGSEA come from the germline V gene. Filled out from reference TRBV29-1 and TRBJ1-3, the complete variable domain reads SAVISQKPSRDICQRGTSLTIQCQVDSQVTMMFWYRQQPGQSLTLIATANQGSEATYESGFVIDKFPISRPNLTFSTLTVSNMSPEDSSIYLCSVEGEGNTIYFGEGSWLTVV.

The CDR3 DNA reads as TGTGCCACCAAAGCGGCTTACGAGCAGTACTTC. Its protein is CATKAAYEQYF. The chain recombines TRBV6-5 with TRBJ2-7; D is perhaps TRBD2 (5 bases). The CDR3 totals 11 residues. From germline, CDR1 is MNHEY and CDR2 SVGAGI. V lost 10 bases to trimming and J lost 4 bases, with 11 bases between them.

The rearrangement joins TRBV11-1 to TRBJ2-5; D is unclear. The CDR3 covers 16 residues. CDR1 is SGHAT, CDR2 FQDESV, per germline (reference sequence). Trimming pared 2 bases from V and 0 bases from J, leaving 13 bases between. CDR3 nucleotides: TGTGCCAGCAGCTTATTGAACAGATTGTACCAAGAGACCCAGTACTTC. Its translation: CASSLLNRLYQETQYF.

The CDR3 nucleotides read TGTGCCATCAGTGACAGCTCCTACGAGCAGTACTTC. It is translated as CAISDSSYEQYF. The rearrangement uses TRBV10-3 and TRBJ2-7; the D is unclear. The CDR3 is made up of 12 amino acids. Trimming shortened V by 3 bases and J by 0 bases, and 3 bases separated the two germline ends. In germline, CDR1 is ENHRY, CDR2 SYGVKD.

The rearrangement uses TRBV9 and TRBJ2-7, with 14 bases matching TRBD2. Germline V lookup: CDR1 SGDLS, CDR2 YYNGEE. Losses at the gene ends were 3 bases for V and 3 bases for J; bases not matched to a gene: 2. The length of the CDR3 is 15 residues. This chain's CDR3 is CASSEGLAGDYEQYF. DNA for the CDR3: TGTGCCAGCAGCGAGGGACTAGCGGGGGACTACGAGCAGTACTTC.

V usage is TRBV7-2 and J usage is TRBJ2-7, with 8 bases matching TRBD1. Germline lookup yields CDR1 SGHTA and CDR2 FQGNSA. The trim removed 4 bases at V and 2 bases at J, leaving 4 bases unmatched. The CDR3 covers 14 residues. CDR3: CASSSGQEPYEQYF. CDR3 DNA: TGTGCCAGCAGCTCGGGACAGGAACCCTACGAGCAGTACTTC. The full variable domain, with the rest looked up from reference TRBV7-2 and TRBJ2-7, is GAGVSQSPSNKVTEKGKDVELRCDPISGHTALYWYRQSLGQGLEFLIYFQGNSAPDKSGLPSDRFSAERTGGSVSTLTIQRTQQEDSAVYLCASSSGQEPYEQYFGPGTRLTVT.

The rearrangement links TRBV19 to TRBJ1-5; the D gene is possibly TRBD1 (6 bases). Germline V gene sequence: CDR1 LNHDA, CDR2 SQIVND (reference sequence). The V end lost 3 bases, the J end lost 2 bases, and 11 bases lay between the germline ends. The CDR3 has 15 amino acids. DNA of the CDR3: TGTGCCAGTAGTATTGGGGGGGGCGGCAATCAGCCCCAGCATTTT. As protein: CASSIGGGGNQPQHF.

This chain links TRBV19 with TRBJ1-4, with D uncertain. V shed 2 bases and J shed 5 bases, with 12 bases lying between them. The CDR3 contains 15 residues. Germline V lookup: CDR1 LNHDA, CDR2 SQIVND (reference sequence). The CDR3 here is CASSITGVQNEKLFF. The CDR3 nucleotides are TGTGCCAGTAGTATAACGGGAGTGCAAAATGAAAAACTGTTTTTT.